This T cell receptor (beta chain) emerged from a study of response to subunit inactivated influenza vaccine. Study-level points and caveats: The authors suggested that every seasonal influenza vaccination recruits few new T cells.

V was trimmed by 4 bases and J by 5 bases, leaving 16 bases between them. CDR1 SGHDT and CDR2 YYEEEE come from the germline V gene. This CDR3 is built from 14 residues. For this clonotype: Its antigen is still unknown.

TCRdb fed the RT-PCR reads into MiXCR, producing one record per CDR3 protein. Of 650,000 to 800,000 distinct CDR3 sequences listed, about 15% are singletons. The TCR was taken from a man aged 50-60 years who received an inactivated influenza vaccine. The chain links TRBV5-6 to TRBJ2-7; possibly TRBD1 or TRBD2 for D (5 bases each). The sequenced sample was PBMCs from blood, obtained 14 to 15 days before vaccination. The CDR3 DNA sequence: TGTGCCAGCAGCGAACTCGGGACGGTGCACGAGCAGTACTTC. It encodes CASSELGTVHEQYF.